The T cell receptor beta chain described here comes from a study of OX40 agonist ivuxolimab in advanced cancers. This CDR3 comprises 13 residues. Germline CDR1 and CDR2: SQVTM and ANQGSEA. V lost 8 bases, J lost 2 bases, and 7 bases stayed unmatched. Clones were read by immunoSEQ multiplex PCR, and TCRdb kept only the in-frame ones, dropping some. Of 70,000 or so clones in the sample, roughly 89% were seen once. Sequencing was performed on CD4+ or CD8+ T cells sorted from blood, taken in a trial of the OX40 agonist ivuxolimab. This receptor was identified in an adult with an advanced solid tumor such as melanoma, head and neck, liver or kidney cancer. The V call is TRBV29-1, the J call TRBJ2-5; TRBD2 matches at 8 bases. Written as DNA, the CDR3 is TGCAGCTTGCGGGAGGCTGGACAAGAGACCCAGTACTTC. Its translation is CSLREAGQETQYF.